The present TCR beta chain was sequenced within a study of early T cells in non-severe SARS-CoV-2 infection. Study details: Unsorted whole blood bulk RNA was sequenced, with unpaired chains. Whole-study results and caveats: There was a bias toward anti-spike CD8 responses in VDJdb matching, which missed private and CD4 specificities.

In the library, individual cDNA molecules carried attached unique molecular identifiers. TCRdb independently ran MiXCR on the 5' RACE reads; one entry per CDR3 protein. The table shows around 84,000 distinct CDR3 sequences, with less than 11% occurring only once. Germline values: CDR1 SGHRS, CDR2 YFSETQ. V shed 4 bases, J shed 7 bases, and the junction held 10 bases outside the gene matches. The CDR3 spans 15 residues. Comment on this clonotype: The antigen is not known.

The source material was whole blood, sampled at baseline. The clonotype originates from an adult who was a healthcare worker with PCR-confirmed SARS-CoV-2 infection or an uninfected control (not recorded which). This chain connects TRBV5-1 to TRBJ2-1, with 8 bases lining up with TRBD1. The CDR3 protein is CASSLDRGSVNEQFF. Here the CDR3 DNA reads TGCGCCAGCAGCCTAGACAGGGGAAGTGTGAATGAGCAGTTCTTC.